The present T cell receptor (beta chain) was sequenced within a study of control samples from healthy donors and cancer patients. Assay used: immunoSEQ multiplex PCR; TCRdb lists only in-frame clones, some missing. The sample carries about 44,000 clones, more than 70% recorded once. V lost 10 bases and J 4 bases, leaving 13 bases between the germline ends. The germline V gene has CDR1 LNHDA and CDR2 SQIVND (reference sequence). The CDR3 length is 12 residues. The chain uses TRBV19 and TRBJ1-2; D may be TRBD1 (5 bases). The sequenced sample was PBMCs. The sequence derives from a woman between 55 and 75 years old with lung cancer. In nucleotides, the CDR3 is TGTGCCACTCAGGGTGGAGGCTATGGCTACACCTTC. It is translated as CATQGGGYGYTF.